This T cell receptor beta chain emerged from a study of blood T cell repertoires in COVID-19. The wider study: Some COVID-19 samples were acute and others convalescent; all came from the United States, Italy and Spain. In each case, the material was cDNA or gDNA derived from T cells, B-cell-depleted T cells, or PBMCs.

How the authors handled the data: For nucleated cells, counts were estimated from reference gene primer amplification. Sequencing used immunoSEQ multiplex PCR; TCRdb keeps in-frame clones, though not all of them. V and J calls and clone size are copied from that table; D and trimming were computed from the DNA. The profile shows roughly 230,000 clones, about 85% of them singletons. V lost 4 bases to trimming and J lost 1 base; unmatched junction nucleotides: 4. This CDR3 spans 16 amino acids. Germline V gives CDR1 LGHDT, CDR2 YNNKEL (reference sequence). The receptor was derived from a middle-aged man with acute or convalescent COVID-19. Input material: peripheral blood. The genes are TRBV3-1 (or the pseudogene TRBV3-2) and TRBJ2-5; 12 nucleotides align to TRBD2. The CDR3 here is CASSRTSGGRQETQYF. In DNA form, the CDR3 reads TGTGCCAGCAGCCGCACTAGCGGGGGGCGCCAAGAGACCCAGTACTTC.